Following are 9 T cell receptor beta chains from one sample sequenced in a study of human T cells and chemical hapten exposure. MiXCR, applied by TCRdb to the RACE reads, yields one record per CDR3 protein. This repertoire shows tens of thousands of distinct CDR3 sequences, under 12% found once; its top ten account for about 2%. As for time point: patch test 1, 2 weeks after DPC sensitization. Treatment of the sample: therapeutic diphenylcyclopropenone sensitization with weekly scalp DPC. Material: whole blood, obtained in connection with sensitization to the hapten diphenylcyclopropenone (DPC). The receptors here all came from a man in his forties or fifties with alopecia areata. Some clones in this sample may be carry-over from other donors' samples.

J is TRBJ1-1 and V is TRBV6-1; D gene ambiguous. The V and J ends lost 11 bases and 0 bases respectively, with 13 bases between them. CDR1 MNHNS and CDR2 SASEGT come from the germline V gene. This CDR3 has 13 residues. The CDR3: CAGRGTVNTEAFF. In DNA form, the CDR3 reads TGTGCCGGAAGAGGCACCGTGAACACTGAAGCTTTCTTT.

The chain employs TRBV3-1 and TRBJ2-7; D not certain. Germline lookup yields CDR1 LGHDT and CDR2 YNNKEL (reference sequence). The CDR3 consists of 12 residues. Trimming removed 5 bases at V and 0 bases at J, with 5 bases between. The CDR3 spells CASSGSSYEQYF. The CDR3 bases are TGTGCCAGCAGCGGAAGCTCCTACGAGCAGTACTTC.

The CDR3 sequence: CASSLGEGGYRTDTQYF. The CDR3 DNA reads TGTGCCAGCAGCTTAGGAGAGGGCGGATACCGCACAGATACGCAGTATTTT. The chain recombines TRBV7-2 with TRBJ2-3; a possible D gene is TRBD2 (5 bases). Trimming pared 1 base from V and 1 base from J, leaving 15 bases between. Germline values: CDR1 SGHTA, CDR2 FQGNSA. This CDR3 contains 17 residues.

Ten or more counts support this clonotype. The chain joins TRBV6-5 to TRBJ1-1, with 10 bases lining up with TRBD1. V lost 0 bases, J lost 11 bases, and 6 bases stayed unmatched. Germline CDR1 MNHEY, CDR2 SVGAGI. The CDR3 sequence is 14 residues long. This chain's CDR3 is CASSYSTTGGWAFF. The CDR3 DNA sequence: TGTGCCAGCAGTTACTCGACGACAGGGGGCTGGGCTTTCTTT.

This sequence joins TRBV9 and TRBJ1-6; D perhaps matches TRBD1 (6 bases). This CDR3 has 14 amino acids. Germline assignment: CDR1 SGDLS and CDR2 YYNGEE. The V gene lost 3 bases and the J gene lost 8 bases, with 12 bases spanning the gap. This CDR3 is CASSAQGVHSPLHF. CDR3 bases: TGTGCCAGCAGCGCACAGGGAGTCCATTCACCCCTCCACTTT.

The CDR3 loop is CASSGGGNQPQHF. As DNA, the CDR3 is TGTGCCAGCAGTGGAGGGGGGAATCAGCCCCAGCATTTT. The V call is TRBV2, the J call TRBJ1-5, with TRBD1 as a possible D gene (6 bases). The CDR3 loop spans 13 amino acids. Germline V gives CDR1 SNHLY, CDR2 FYNNEI. V was pared by 4 bases and J by 4 bases, with 8 bases between.

J is TRBJ1-2 and V is TRBV29-1; 9 bases line up with TRBD1. CDR3 length: 14 residues. With 4 bases clipped from V and 3 bases from J, the junction kept 6 bases outside the gene matches. Per germline, CDR1 SQVTM and CDR2 ANQGSEA. The CDR3 reads CSVGLDRGDYGYTF. The CDR3 nucleotides read TGCAGCGTTGGGTTGGACAGGGGTGACTATGGCTACACCTTC.

This clonotype was seen at least ten times. The chain links TRBV7-3 to TRBJ2-1, with D possibly being TRBD2 (6 bases). The V end lost 1 base, the J end lost 8 bases, and 15 bases lay between the germline ends. This CDR3 is built from 15 residues. Germline CDR1 and CDR2: SGHTA and FQGTGA. This CDR3 is CASSLKMGGFHEQFF. For the CDR3, the DNA is TGTGCCAGCAGCTTAAAGATGGGGGGTTTCCATGAGCAGTTCTTC. Based on the CDR3 plus reference TRBV7-3 and TRBJ2-1, the full variable domain is GAGVSQTPSNKVTEKGKYVELRCDPISGHTALYWYRQSLGQGPEFLIYFQGTGAADDSGLPNDRFFAVRPEGSVSTLKIQRTERGDSAVYLCASSLKMGGFHEQFFGPGTRLTVL.

A few counts support this clonotype. The chain links TRBV24-1 to TRBJ2-7; perhaps TRBD1 as D (6 bases). V was clipped by 3 bases and J by 4 bases, with 9 bases between them. The CDR3 spans 13 residues. Germline-derived CDR1 and CDR2 are KGHDR and SFDVKD. CDR3 loop: CATSDGRGYEQYF. CDR3 sequence (DNA): TGTGCCACCAGTGATGGCAGGGGATACGAGCAGTACTTC.